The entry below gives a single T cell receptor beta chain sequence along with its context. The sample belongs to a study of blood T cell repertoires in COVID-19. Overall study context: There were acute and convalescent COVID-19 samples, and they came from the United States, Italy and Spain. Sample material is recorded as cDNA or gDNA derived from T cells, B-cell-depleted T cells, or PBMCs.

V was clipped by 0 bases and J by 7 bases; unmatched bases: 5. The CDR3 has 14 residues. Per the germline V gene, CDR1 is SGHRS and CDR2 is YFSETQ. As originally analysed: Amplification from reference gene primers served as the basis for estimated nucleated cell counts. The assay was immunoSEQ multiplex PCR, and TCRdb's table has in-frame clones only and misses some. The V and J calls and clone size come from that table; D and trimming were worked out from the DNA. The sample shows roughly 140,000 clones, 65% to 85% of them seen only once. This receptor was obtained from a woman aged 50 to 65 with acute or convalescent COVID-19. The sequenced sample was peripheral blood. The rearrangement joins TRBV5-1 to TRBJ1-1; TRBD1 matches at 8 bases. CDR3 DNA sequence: TGCGCCAGCAGCTTGGGACAGGGGCAAGGTGAAGCTTTCTTT. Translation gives CASSLGQGQGEAFF.